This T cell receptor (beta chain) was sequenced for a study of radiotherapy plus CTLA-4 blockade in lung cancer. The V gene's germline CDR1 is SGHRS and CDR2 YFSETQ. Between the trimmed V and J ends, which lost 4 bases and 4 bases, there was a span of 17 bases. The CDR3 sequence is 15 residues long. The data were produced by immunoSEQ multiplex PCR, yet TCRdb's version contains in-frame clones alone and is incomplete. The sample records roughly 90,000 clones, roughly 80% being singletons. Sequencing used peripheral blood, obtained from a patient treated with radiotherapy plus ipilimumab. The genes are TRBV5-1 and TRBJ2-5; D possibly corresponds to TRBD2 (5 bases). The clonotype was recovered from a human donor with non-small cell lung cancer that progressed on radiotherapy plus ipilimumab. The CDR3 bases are TGCGCCAGCAGCGCAGGTCAGGTGGCGGGAGAGACCCAGTACTTC. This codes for CASSAGQVAGETQYF.